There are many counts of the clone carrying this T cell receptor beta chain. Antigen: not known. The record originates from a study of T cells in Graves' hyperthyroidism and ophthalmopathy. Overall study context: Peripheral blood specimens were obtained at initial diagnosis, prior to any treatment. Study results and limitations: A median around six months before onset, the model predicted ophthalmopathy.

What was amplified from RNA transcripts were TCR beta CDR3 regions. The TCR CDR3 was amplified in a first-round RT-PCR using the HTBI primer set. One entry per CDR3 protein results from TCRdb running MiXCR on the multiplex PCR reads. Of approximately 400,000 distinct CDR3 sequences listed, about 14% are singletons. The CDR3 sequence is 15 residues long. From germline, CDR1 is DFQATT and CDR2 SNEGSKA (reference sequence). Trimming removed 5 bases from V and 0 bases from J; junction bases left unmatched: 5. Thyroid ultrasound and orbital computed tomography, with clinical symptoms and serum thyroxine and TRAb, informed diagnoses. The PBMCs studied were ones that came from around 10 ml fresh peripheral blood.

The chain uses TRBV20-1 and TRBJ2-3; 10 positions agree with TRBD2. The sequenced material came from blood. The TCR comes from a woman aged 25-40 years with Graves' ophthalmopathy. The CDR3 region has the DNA TGCAGTGCTGCTAGCGGGGGCACCAGCACAGATACGCAGTATTTT. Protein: CSAASGGTSTDTQYF.